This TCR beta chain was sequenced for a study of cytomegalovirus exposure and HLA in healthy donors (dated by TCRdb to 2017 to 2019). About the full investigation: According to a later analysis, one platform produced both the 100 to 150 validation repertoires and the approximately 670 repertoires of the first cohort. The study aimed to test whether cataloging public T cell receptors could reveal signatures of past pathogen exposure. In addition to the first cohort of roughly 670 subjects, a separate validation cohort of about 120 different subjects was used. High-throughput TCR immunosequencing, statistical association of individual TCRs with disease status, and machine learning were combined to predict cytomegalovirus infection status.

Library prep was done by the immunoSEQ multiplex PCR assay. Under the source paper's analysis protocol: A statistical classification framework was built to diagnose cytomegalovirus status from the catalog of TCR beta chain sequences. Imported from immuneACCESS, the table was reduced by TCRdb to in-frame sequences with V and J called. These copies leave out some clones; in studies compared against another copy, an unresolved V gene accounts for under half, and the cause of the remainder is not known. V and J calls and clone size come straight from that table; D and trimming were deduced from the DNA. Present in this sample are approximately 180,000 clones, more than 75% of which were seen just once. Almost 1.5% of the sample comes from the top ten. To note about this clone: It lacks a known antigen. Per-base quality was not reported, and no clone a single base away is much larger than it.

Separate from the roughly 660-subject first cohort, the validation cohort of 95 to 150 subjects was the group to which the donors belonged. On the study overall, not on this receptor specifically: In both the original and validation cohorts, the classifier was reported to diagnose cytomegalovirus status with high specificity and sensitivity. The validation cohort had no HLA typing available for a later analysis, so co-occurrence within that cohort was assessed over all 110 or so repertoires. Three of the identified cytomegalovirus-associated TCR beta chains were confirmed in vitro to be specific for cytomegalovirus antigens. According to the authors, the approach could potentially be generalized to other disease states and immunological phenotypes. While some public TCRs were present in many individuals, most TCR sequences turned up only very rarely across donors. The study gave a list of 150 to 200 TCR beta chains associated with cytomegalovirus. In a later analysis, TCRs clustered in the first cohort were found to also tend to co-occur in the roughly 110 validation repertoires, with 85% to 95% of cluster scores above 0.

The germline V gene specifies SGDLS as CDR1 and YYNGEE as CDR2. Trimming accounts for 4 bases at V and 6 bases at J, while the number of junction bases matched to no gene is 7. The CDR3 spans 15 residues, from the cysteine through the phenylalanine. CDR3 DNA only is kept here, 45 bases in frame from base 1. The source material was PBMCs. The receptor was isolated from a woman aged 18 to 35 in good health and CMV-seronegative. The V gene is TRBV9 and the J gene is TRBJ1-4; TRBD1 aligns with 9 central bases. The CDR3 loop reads CASSTRQGGDEKLFF. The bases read TGTGCCAGCAGCACCCGACAGGGGGGGGATGAAAAACTGTTTTTT.